This T cell receptor beta chain was obtained from a study of cytomegalovirus exposure and HLA in healthy donors. Whole-study results and caveats: As a later analysis revealed, the rate of TCR association differed by HLA locus, with DRB1 most and HLA-C fewest. For TCR beta chains, V- and J-gene trimming was later linked to a missense DCLRE1C variant. Presence/absence analysis assumed near-uniform sequencing depth across donors. An analysis was carried out later, and it reportedly showed fewer N-insertions in an Asian-associated ancestry cluster than the approximately 610-donor mean.

Points on this clone: What it binds is unknown.

Use of 60 Vbeta and 13 Jbeta primers characterized the PCR. Sequencing used immunoSEQ multiplex PCR; TCRdb keeps in-frame clones, though not all of them. Here the sample spans about 160,000 clones, about two thirds being singletons. Per the germline V gene, CDR1 is SGHRS and CDR2 is YFSETQ. The V gene lost 4 bases and the J gene lost 5 bases, with 27 bases spanning the gap. The CDR3 is 18 residues long. The sample consisted of PBMCs. The chain links TRBV5-1 to TRBJ2-5, with D perhaps TRBD2 (6 bases). The TCR sequence derives from a woman in her thirties in good health and CMV-seronegative. The DNA for the CDR3 is TGCGCCAGCAGCCTCGGGGTAGCGATTTGGGGGGAGGATGAGACCCAGTACTTC. It encodes CASSLGVAIWGEDETQYF.